The sequence of this TCR beta chain was determined in a study of post-analysis software for immune sequencing data. The overall study: Patients with relapsing-remitting, secondary progressive and progressive-relapsing multiple sclerosis courses were all represented.

Study results and limitations: Patients showed TRBV5-6, TRBV5-1 and TRBV20-1 among five TRBV segments more frequent than in controls. Significantly lower normalized Chao1 diversity was seen in multiple sclerosis patients than in controls.

In this sample, this clonotype turned up a few times. As yet, its antigen is unknown. In germline, CDR1 is MNHEY, CDR2 SVGAGI. This CDR3 has 15 amino acids. cDNA libraries of TCR beta carried unique molecular identifiers. A population of 1 to 10 million T cells gave rise to roughly 490,000 cDNA molecules. TCRdb passed the PCR reads through MiXCR, listing each CDR3 protein once. Of approximately 570,000 distinct CDR3 sequences in the sample, roughly 47% were seen once. The chain combines TRBV6-5 with TRBJ2-5; TRBD1 aligns across 9 bases. Judging by the DNA end, TRBJ2-7 fits better; the J call may be wrong. Sequenced material: blood. The TCR was taken from a girl under 18 with multiple sclerosis. The CDR3 DNA is TGTGCCAGCAGCAACCACCGGGACAGGGTGTTCGAGCAGTACTTC. Its translation is CASSNHRDRVFEQYF.